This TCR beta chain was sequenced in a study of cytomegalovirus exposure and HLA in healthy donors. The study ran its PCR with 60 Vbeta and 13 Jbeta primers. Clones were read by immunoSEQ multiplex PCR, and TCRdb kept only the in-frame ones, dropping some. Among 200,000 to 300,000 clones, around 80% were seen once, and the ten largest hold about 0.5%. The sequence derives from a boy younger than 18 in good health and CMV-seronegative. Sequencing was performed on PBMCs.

CDR3 nucleotide sequence: TGTGCCAGCAGCTTAGGGGGAACCGCGGGGATCTATGGCTACACCTTC. Protein sequence: CASSLGGTAGIYGYTF. This sequence joins TRBV11-3 and TRBJ1-2; D call uncertain. Germline V gene lookup returns CDR1 SGHNT and CDR2 YENEEA. The V end was cut by 1 base, the J end by 4 bases, with 16 bases between. The CDR3 runs to 16 residues.